This T cell receptor (beta chain) was identified in a study of post-analysis software for immune sequencing data. Study-wide background: Patients had relapsing-remitting, secondary progressive or progressive-relapsing multiple sclerosis; some lacked subtype. Study-level results: Significantly lower normalized Chao1 diversity was seen in multiple sclerosis patients than in controls. Included in a set of about 5 TRBV segments more frequent in patients than controls were TRBV5-6, TRBV5-1 and TRBV20-1. Co-batched samples clustered tightly together by F measure.

This clonotype appeared a few times. Its cognate antigen is unknown. Trimming removed 1 base from V and 10 bases from J, with 8 bases in between. The CDR3 sequence is 13 residues long. The germline V gene encodes CDR1 LGHNA and CDR2 YSLEER. Unique molecular identifiers were carried by the TCR beta cDNA libraries. T cells numbering about 0.95 to 10 million gave rise to roughly 550,000 cDNA molecules. TCRdb processed the PCR reads anew with MiXCR; each CDR3 protein has one entry. The table records some 500,000 distinct CDR3 sequences, roughly 45% of them present only once. The TCR was taken from a girl aged 10-17 years with multiple sclerosis. The V gene is TRBV4-3, the J gene TRBJ1-6; no definite D call. The sequenced sample consisted of blood. The CDR3 DNA reads as TGCGCCAGCAGCCAAGGGGAAGTCTCACCCCTCCACTTT. Amino acid sequence: CASSQGEVSPLHF.